This T cell receptor (beta chain) was profiled in a study of shared clonotypes between healthy human individuals (dated by TCRdb to 2018 to 2021). Background on the whole study: The cohort included a few men and a couple of women between 18 and 49 years of age. Per donor, three plates each were used for CD4 naive and CD4 memory, two for CD8 naive, and one for CD8 memory. The study deeply sequenced blood TCR repertoires of about 5 healthy adults to estimate repertoire size and the extent of clonotype sharing between individuals. Different laboratories and diverse techniques were used to prepare libraries and sequence TCR repertoires, to increase sequencing depth and limit assay-specific biases. Each donor's leukapheresis produced roughly between roughly 0.85 and 9.5 billion PBMCs.

Trimming costs V 6 bases and J 6 bases, and their ends lie 11 bases apart. The germline V gene encodes CDR1 MNHEY and CDR2 SVGAGI. Including the terminal cysteine and phenylalanine, the CDR3 comprises 13 residues. Left in the record is the CDR3 DNA by itself, 39 bases read in frame from the first base. Using the deep immunoSEQ assay, multiplex PCR amplified TCR CDR3 regions from genomic DNA. Extracted genomic DNA from each cell subset was distributed evenly across all wells of several immunoSEQ 96-well plates, and each plate was treated as a replicate. Each replicate PCR for sorted subsets received approximately 200 ng genomic DNA, equal to roughly 30,000 T cell genomes. The purified libraries were quantified using a Qubit 3.0 fluorometer, sized with a Bioanalyzer 2100, and then quantified again using the KAPA Library Quantification kit. Every immunoSEQ 96-well plate was sequenced on a separate single-read 150-cycle Illumina NextSeq 550 flow cell. In the original analysis: Because the immunoSEQ output held only junctional sequences and lacked quality scores, the filtering could not match the filtering applied to full-length reads. To assign V/J genes and CDR3, sequences were annotated using PyIR, a Python wrapper for IgBLAST v1.9, with IMGT germline references. Reads with weak V/J assignments (E-value above 1e-6), missing CDR3, stop codons, out-of-frame junctions, or ambiguous translated residues were removed. A V3J clonotype was defined by an identical inferred V gene, J gene, and CDR3 amino acid sequence. The percentage overlap between two repertoires was calculated by dividing the number of shared unique clonotypes by the size of the smaller repertoire. Three approaches were used to assess repertoire richness: RTK rarefaction, the Chao1 estimator, and Recon v2.1 estimates of unobserved clonotypes. OLGA was used to compute generation probabilities for all TCRbeta clonotypes that the gDNA method yielded from a few donors. The clones in this table, taken by TCRdb from immuneACCESS, are in-frame only. Not every clone is retained; where verified, under half of the shortfall comes from an unresolved V gene, and the cause of the rest is unknown. V and J calls and clone size are those listed in that table; D and trimming were worked out from the DNA. The sample table contains 2 million or so clones; only one count was recorded for approximately 95% of them. The biggest ten clones account for roughly 1% of the sample.

For the CD8 naive samples, CD45RO-negative cells were positively selected for CCR7, yielding a CD45RA+CCR7+ population from which TemRA cells were excluded. Healthy HIV-negative adults with no recently reported acute infections or vaccinations were included as donors. Every donor was a Caucasian adult living in Nashville, Tennessee, USA. Blood was collected by leukapheresis, and PBMCs were isolated by Ficoll-Histopaque density gradient centrifugation and then cryopreserved in liquid nitrogen vapor phase. Analytical flow cytometry was used to check the purity and quantity of every magnetically sorted T cell population. Each sorted fraction had its genomic DNA isolated and then quantified by UV absorbance on a Nanodrop 2000c. The paper's findings and limits, for the study overall: Even with the large sequencing depth, rarefaction of the sorted-subset datasets indicated that sequencing was incomplete. Based on pairwise subsampling, the degree of clonotype sharing among donors was expected to be affected by sequencing depth. Compared with non-shared clonotypes, the clonotypes found in all four sorted-subset donors had higher generation probabilities. Naive subsets generally had larger estimated clonotype richness than memory subsets did. Only blood was sampled, and tissue TCR repertoires likely differ from those in blood. Because the study included a small number of donors, the genetic and exposure-history diversity represented was limited. When a handful of donors were compared, the shared fraction of clonotypes was around 5.1% for naive CD4, 3.5% to 4% for naive CD8, about 2.4% for memory CD4, and roughly 0.43% for memory CD8.

On this clone: Its antigen is unknown. A much bigger clone sits one base away, suggesting this may be a read error.

The rearranged segments are TRBV6-5 and TRBJ2-2; the best D guess is TRBD1, with 6 bases matching. This sequence was found in a man between 18 and 35 years old in good health. The sample was naive CD8+ T cells sorted from blood. What the cell subset or site label conveys for this sample: CD45RA+CCR7+. The DNA is TGTGCCAGCAGCGCCGAGGGGGCCGGGGAGCTGTTTTTT. Its translation reads: CASSAEGAGELFF.